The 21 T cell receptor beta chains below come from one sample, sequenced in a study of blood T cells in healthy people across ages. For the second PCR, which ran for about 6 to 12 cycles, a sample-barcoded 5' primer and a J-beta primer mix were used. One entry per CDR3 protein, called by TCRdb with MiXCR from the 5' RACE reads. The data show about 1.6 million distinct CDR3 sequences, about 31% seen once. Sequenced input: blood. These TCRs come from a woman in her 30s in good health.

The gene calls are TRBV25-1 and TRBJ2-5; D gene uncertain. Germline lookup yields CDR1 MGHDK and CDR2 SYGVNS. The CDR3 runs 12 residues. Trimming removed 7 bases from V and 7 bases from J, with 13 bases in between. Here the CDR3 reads CASTWVWRTQYF. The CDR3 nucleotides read TGTGCCAGCACTTGGGTTTGGAGGACCCAGTACTTC.

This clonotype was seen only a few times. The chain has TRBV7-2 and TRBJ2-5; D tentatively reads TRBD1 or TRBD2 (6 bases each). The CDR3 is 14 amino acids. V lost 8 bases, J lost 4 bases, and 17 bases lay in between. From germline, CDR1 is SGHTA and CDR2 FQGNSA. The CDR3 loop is CASQAGGRRETQYF. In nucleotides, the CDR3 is TGTGCCAGCCAGGCCGGGGGCCGACGAGAGACCCAGTACTTC.

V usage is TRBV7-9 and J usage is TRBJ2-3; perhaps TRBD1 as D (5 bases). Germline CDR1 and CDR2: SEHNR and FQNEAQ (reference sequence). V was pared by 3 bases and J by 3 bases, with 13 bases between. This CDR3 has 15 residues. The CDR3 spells CASSFEDSETDTQYF. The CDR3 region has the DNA TGTGCCAGCAGCTTCGAAGACAGTGAAACAGATACGCAGTATTTT.

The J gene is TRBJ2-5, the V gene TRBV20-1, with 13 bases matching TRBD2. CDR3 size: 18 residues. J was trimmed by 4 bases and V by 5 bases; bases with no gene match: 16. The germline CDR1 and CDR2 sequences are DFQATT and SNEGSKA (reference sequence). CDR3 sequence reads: CSAPTGLAGIRWGETQYF. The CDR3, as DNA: TGCAGTGCTCCGACGGGACTAGCGGGAATAAGATGGGGAGAGACCCAGTACTTC.

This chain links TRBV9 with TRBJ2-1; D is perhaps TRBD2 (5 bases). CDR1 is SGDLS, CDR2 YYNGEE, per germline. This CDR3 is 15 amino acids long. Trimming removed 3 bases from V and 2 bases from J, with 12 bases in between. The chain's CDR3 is CASSAARVPYNEQFF. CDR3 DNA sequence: TGTGCCAGCAGCGCGGCGCGGGTTCCCTACAATGAGCAGTTCTTC.

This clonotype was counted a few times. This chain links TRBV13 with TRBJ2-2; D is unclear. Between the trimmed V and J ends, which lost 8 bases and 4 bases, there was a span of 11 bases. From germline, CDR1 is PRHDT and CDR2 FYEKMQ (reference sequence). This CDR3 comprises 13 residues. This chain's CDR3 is CASRSAITGELFF. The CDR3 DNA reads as TGTGCCAGCCGAAGCGCCATCACCGGGGAGCTGTTTTTT.

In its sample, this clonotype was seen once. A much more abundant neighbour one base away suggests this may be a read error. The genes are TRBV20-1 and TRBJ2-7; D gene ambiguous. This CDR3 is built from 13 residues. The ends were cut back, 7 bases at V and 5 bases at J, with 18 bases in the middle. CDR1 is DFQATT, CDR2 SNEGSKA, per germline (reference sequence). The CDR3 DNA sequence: TGCAGTGGCCATACTTACGCTTGGGACGAGCAGTACTTC. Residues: CSGHTYAWDEQYF.

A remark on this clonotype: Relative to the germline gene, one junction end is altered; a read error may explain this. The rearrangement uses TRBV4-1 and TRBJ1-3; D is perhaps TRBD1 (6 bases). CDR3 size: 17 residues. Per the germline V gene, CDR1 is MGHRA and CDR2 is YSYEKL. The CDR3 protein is CASSQGRQANSGNPIYF. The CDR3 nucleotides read TGCGCCAGCAGCCAAGGCCGACAGGCCAACTCTGGAAACCCCATATATTTT.

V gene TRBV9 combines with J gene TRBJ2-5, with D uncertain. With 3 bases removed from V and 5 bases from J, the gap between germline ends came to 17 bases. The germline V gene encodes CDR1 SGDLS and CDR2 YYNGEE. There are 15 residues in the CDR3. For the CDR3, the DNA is TGTGCCAGCAGCGCCCACAACGAACGGATGGAGACCCAGTACTTC. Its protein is CASSAHNERMETQYF.

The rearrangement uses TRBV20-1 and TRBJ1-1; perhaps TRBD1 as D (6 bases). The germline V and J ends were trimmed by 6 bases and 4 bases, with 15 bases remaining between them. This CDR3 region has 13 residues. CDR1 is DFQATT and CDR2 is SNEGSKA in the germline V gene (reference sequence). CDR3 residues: CSASPGHITEAFF. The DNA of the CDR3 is TGCAGTGCGTCTCCGGGACATATCACTGAAGCTTTCTTT.

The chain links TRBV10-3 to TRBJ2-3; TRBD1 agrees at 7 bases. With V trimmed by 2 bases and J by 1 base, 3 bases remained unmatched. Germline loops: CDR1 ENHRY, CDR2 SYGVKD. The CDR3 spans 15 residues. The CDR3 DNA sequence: TGTGCCATCAGTGAGCGACAGGGCCGCACAGATACGCAGTATTTT. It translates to CAISERQGRTDTQYF.

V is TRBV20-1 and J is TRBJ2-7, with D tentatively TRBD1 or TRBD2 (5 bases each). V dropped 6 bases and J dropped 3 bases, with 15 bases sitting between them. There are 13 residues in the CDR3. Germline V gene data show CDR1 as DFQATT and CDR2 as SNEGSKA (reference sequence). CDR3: CSAQVRGRYEQYF. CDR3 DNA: TGCAGTGCACAAGTGAGGGGACGCTACGAGCAGTACTTC.

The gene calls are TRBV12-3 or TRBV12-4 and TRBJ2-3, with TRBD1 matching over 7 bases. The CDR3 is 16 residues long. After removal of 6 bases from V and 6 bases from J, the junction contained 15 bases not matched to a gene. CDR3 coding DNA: TGTGCCAGCAGCCGCGACGGACAGGTTAGCGCGGATACGCAGTATTTT. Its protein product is CASSRDGQVSADTQYF.

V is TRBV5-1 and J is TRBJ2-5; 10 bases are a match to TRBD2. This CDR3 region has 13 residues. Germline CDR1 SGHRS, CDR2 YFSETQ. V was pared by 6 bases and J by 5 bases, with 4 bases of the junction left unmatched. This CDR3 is CASTAGGSETQYF. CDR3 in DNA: TGCGCCAGCACAGCGGGAGGGAGTGAGACCCAGTACTTC.

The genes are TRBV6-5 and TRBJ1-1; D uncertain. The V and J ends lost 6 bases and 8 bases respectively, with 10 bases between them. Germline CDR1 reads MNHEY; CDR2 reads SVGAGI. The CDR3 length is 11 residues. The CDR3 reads CASRATGEAFF. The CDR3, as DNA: TGTGCCAGCAGAGCGACCGGAGAAGCTTTCTTT.

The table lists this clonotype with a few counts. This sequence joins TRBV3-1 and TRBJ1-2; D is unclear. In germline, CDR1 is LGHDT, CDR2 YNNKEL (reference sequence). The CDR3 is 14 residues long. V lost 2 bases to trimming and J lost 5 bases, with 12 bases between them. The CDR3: CASSQQNSYYGYTF. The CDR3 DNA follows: TGTGCCAGCAGCCAACAGAACAGTTATTATGGCTACACCTTC.

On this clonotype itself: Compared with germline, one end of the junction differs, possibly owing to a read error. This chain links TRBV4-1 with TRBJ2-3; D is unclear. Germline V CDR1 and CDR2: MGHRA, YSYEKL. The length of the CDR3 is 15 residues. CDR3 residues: CANSYLPASTDTQYF. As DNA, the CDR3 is TGCGCCAACAGCTATTTACCGGCTAGCACAGATACGCAGTATTTT.

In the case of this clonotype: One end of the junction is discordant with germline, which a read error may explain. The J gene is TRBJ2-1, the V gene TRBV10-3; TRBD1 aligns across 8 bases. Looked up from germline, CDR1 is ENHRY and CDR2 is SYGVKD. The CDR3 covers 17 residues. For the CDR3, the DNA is TGTGTCATCAGTGAATCGGTCCCGGGACAGGCGCGCAATGAGCAGTTCTTC. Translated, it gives CVISESVPGQARNEQFF.

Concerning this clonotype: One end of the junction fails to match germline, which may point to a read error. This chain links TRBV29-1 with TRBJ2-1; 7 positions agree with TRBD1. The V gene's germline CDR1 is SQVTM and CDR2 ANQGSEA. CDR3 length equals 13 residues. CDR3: CSIRDRDYNKQFF. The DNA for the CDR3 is TGCAGCATCCGGGACAGAGACTACAATAAGCAGTTCTTC.

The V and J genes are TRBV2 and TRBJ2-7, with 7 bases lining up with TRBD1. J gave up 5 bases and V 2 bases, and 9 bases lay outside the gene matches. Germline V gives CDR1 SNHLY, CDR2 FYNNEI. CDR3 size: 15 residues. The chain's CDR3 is CASSESDWTGNEQYF. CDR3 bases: TGTGCCAGCAGTGAAAGTGATTGGACAGGTAACGAGCAGTACTTC.

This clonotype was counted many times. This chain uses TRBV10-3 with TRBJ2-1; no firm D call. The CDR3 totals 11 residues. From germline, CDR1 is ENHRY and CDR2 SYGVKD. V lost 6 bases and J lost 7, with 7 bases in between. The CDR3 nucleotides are TGTGCCATCAGAGGTGGGAATGAGCAGTTCTTC. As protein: CAIRGGNEQFF.